This T cell receptor beta chain is drawn from a study of cytomegalovirus exposure and HLA in healthy donors. The PCR was carried out with 60 Vbeta primers and 13 Jbeta primers. Repertoires were generated with immunoSEQ multiplex PCR, while TCRdb's copy carries only in-frame clones and drops some. Altogether tens of thousands of clones are present, 78% being singletons, with the ten largest covering roughly 6%. This clone is labeled medium-sized. Germline values: CDR1 SGHNT, CDR2 YYREEE (reference sequence). There are 14 residues in the CDR3. V was cut by 0 bases and J by 13 bases, with 16 bases left in between.

The specimen was PBMCs. The chain is built from TRBV5-4 and TRBJ1-4, with TRBD1 as a possible D gene (6 bases). The sequence was obtained from a male donor in good health and CMV-seropositive. This chain's CDR3 is CASSLAGTPSGLFF. CDR3 DNA: TGTGCCAGCAGCTTGGCTGGGACACCATCAGGACTGTTTTTT.